Shown below are 20 T cell receptor beta chains from a single sample sequenced in a study of OX40 agonist ivuxolimab in advanced cancers. The data were produced by immunoSEQ multiplex PCR, yet TCRdb's version contains in-frame clones alone and is incomplete. The sample lists about 79,000 clones, approximately 94% seen once, with around a tenth in the top ten. Sequenced here: CD4+ or CD8+ T cells sorted from blood, sampled in a trial of the OX40 agonist ivuxolimab. These receptors came from an adult with an advanced solid tumor such as melanoma, head and neck, liver or kidney cancer.

The chain uses TRBV4-1 and TRBJ2-5; D ambiguous. V was cut by 3 bases and J by 4 bases, with 21 bases left in between. The CDR3 has 17 amino acids. Germline V gives CDR1 MGHRA, CDR2 YSYEKL. CDR3 residues: CASSHFSASQDGETQYF. The CDR3 DNA sequence: TGCGCCAGCAGCCATTTCTCGGCCAGCCAAGATGGAGAGACCCAGTACTTC.

The chain recombines TRBV5-4 with TRBJ1-1; no firm D call. Germline assignment: CDR1 SGHNT and CDR2 YYREEE (reference sequence). The CDR3 totals 16 residues. V was shortened by 0 bases and J by 11 bases, with 23 bases between the two germline ends. DNA for the CDR3: TGTGCCAGCAGCTTGGCCCGGGCAACTGCGTTGAGTAGGGCTTTCTTT. Its protein product is CASSLARATALSRAFF.

The V and J genes are TRBV10-3 and TRBJ2-2; D is uncertain. V shed 3 bases and J shed 5 bases, with 7 bases lying between them. The CDR3 sequence is 13 residues long. Germline-derived CDR1 and CDR2 are ENHRY and SYGVKD. CDR3 protein: CAISDMQTGELFF. Here the CDR3 DNA reads TGTGCCATCAGTGACATGCAAACCGGGGAGCTGTTTTTT.

The chain has TRBV4-3 and TRBJ2-7, with D perhaps assigned TRBD1 or TRBD2 (5 bases each). In germline, CDR1 is LGHNA, CDR2 YSLEER. This CDR3 spans 15 amino acids. V was trimmed by 0 bases and J by 4 bases, leaving 13 bases between them. CDR3 loop: CASSQDLGVGYEQYF. As DNA, the CDR3 is TGCGCCAGCAGCCAAGATCTGGGGGTCGGGTACGAGCAGTACTTC.

The rearrangement links TRBV6-5 to TRBJ2-3; D might be TRBD2 (5 bases). The V end was cut by 7 bases, the J end by 7 bases, with 15 bases between. This CDR3 comprises 13 residues. CDR1 MNHEY and CDR2 SVGAGI come from the germline V gene. In DNA, the CDR3 is TGTGCCAGCACGCTCGGACGGGGAAATACGCAGTATTTT. It translates to CASTLGRGNTQYF.

This rearrangement joins TRBV7-2 to TRBJ2-7; D may be TRBD1 (5 bases). CDR1 and CDR2 (germline): SGHTA, FQGNSA. There are 13 residues in the CDR3. The V gene lost 10 bases and the J gene lost 3 bases, with 16 bases spanning the gap. CDR3 nucleotides: TGTGCCACGGGTAGGACAATTCACTACGAGCAGTACTTC. Encoded protein: CATGRTIHYEQYF.

This clone came up once. The gene calls are TRBV5-8 and TRBJ2-6; no reliable D call. The germline CDR1 and CDR2 sequences are SGHTS and YDEGEE. Trimming removed 1 base from V and 4 bases from J, with 9 bases in between. The CDR3 is made up of 15 amino acids. CDR3 DNA: TGTGCCAGCAGCTTGTTTGGTACCGGGGCCAACGTCCTGACTTTC. This encodes CASSLFGTGANVLTF.

CDR3 sequence reads: CASRPTDRGYEKLFF. The CDR3 DNA sequence: TGTGCCAGCAGGCCAACGGACAGGGGGTATGAAAAACTGTTTTTT. The rearrangement uses TRBV27 and TRBJ1-4; 10 bases map to TRBD1. V gave up 6 bases and J gave up 6 bases; unmatched junction bases: 7. Per the germline V gene, CDR1 is MNHEY and CDR2 is SMNVEV (reference sequence). The CDR3 contains 15 residues.

The V and J genes are TRBV18 and TRBJ2-7, with 9 bases aligning to TRBD1. Germline-derived CDR1 and CDR2 are KGHSH and LQKENI. J was trimmed by 3 bases and V by 1 base; bases with no gene match: 1. CDR3 length: 14 amino acids. In DNA, the CDR3 is TGTGCCAGCTCACCACAGGGACAGGGCTACGAGCAGTACTTC. Translating gives CASSPQGQGYEQYF.

The chain carries TRBV7-2 and TRBJ1-2; possibly TRBD1 for D (5 bases). This CDR3 is built from 13 residues. The V end lost 4 bases, the J end lost 6 bases, and 12 bases lay between the germline ends. Germline CDR1 and CDR2: SGHTA and FQGNSA. The CDR3 DNA sequence: TGTGCCAGCAGCTACGGGGGTACGGATGGCTACACCTTC. It yields the protein CASSYGGTDGYTF.

The chain couples TRBV7-6 to TRBJ2-7, with D unclear. The CDR3 covers 16 residues. V gave up 1 base and J gave up 2 bases, with 15 bases separating them. The germline V gene has CDR1 SGHVS and CDR2 FNYEAQ. For the CDR3, the DNA is TGTGCCAGCAGCTTAGATGGAGTTTTTACAACCTACGAGCAGTACTTC. Translation gives CASSLDGVFTTYEQYF.

The chain employs TRBV7-3 and TRBJ2-1; 7 bases agree with TRBD2. Germline V gene data show CDR1 as SGHTA and CDR2 as FQGTGA. The length of the CDR3 is 17 residues. J lost 0 bases, V lost 0 bases, and 5 bases had no gene match. CDR3 DNA: TGTGCCAGCAGCTTAACTGCGGGAGCCTCCTCCTACAATGAGCAGTTCTTC. Translating it yields CASSLTAGASSYNEQFF.

This chain joins TRBV28 and TRBJ2-7; 12 positions match TRBD2. V was pared by 3 bases and J by 1 base, with 7 bases of the junction left unmatched. The CDR3 totals 17 residues. Germline CDR1 MDHEN, CDR2 SYDVKM. In DNA form, the CDR3 reads TGTGCCAGCAGTTTTCGGAACGGACTAGCGGGATCCTACGAGCAGTACTTC. Translated: CASSFRNGLAGSYEQYF.

The V call is TRBV28, the J call TRBJ2-3; D may be TRBD2 (5 bases). Germline loops: CDR1 MDHEN, CDR2 SYDVKM. V was clipped by 2 bases and J by 5 bases, with 8 bases between them. The CDR3 runs 13 residues. The CDR3 protein is CASSLTRGDTQYF. The CDR3 DNA follows: TGTGCCAGCAGTTTAACCCGGGGAGATACGCAGTATTTT.

The chain recombines TRBV6-1 with TRBJ2-7; D is uncertain. V was shortened by 6 bases and J by 5 bases, with 14 bases between the two germline ends. The CDR3 runs to 13 residues. Looked up from germline, CDR1 is MNHNS and CDR2 is SASEGT. The CDR3 nucleotides are TGTGCCAGCAGCGGCAGGCCACTGGACGAGCAGTACTTC. Its translation is CASSGRPLDEQYF.

V gene TRBV5-1 combines with J gene TRBJ2-7; 13 nucleotides line up with TRBD2. Germline lookup yields CDR1 SGHRS and CDR2 YFSETQ. This CDR3 has 16 amino acids. With V trimmed by 4 bases and J by 0 bases, 4 bases remained unmatched. This CDR3 is CASSPGLAGASYEQYF. The CDR3 DNA is TGCGCCAGCAGCCCAGGACTAGCGGGGGCCTCCTACGAGCAGTACTTC.

The CDR3 DNA reads as TGCGCCAGCAGCTTGCAAGAGGATGGCTACACCTTC. As protein: CASSLQEDGYTF. J is TRBJ1-2 and V is TRBV5-1, with D unclear. CDR1 and CDR2 from the germline V gene are SGHRS and YFSETQ. V was shortened by 1 base and J by 6 bases, with 7 bases between the two germline ends. The CDR3 spans 12 residues.

The chain combines TRBV5-6 with TRBJ2-7, with D perhaps matching TRBD2 (5 bases). This CDR3 region has 13 residues. The V end lost 0 bases, the J end lost 5 bases, and 9 bases lay between the germline ends. Germline-derived CDR1 and CDR2 are SGHDT and YYEEEE. The CDR3 is CASSLGAEDEQYF. The CDR3 DNA sequence: TGTGCCAGCAGCTTGGGGGCGGAGGACGAGCAGTACTTC.

CDR3 DNA sequence: TGTGCCAGCAGCCCCGGACTAGCTGGTTCCTACGAGCAGTACTTC. It is translated as CASSPGLAGSYEQYF. This rearrangement joins TRBV7-9 to TRBJ2-7, with 8 nucleotides matching TRBD2. Germline loops: CDR1 SEHNR, CDR2 FQNEAQ (reference sequence). The CDR3 contains 15 residues. V shed 5 bases, J shed 1 base, and the junction held 7 bases outside the gene matches.

This clone occurred once. J is TRBJ1-2 and V is TRBV7-2, with unresolved D. CDR1 and CDR2 from the germline V gene are SGHTA and FQGNSA. Trimming removed 1 base from V and 6 bases from J, with 12 bases in between. This CDR3 region has 14 residues. In nucleotides, the CDR3 is TGTGCCAGCAGCTTAGTTTACTCTCCCGATGGCTACACCTTC. Protein: CASSLVYSPDGYTF.